This TCR beta chain originates from a study of CD8+ T cells in alopecia areata. Overall study findings and caveats: With patients, TCR sharing proved less clear than in mice, a difference possibly related to HLA. Normal scalp had lower clonality than lesional scalp, with alopecia totalis/universalis lesions showing this most strongly. The study also sequences resident alphabeta T cells of normal skin in scalp samples.

RNA was isolated and reverse transcribed to cDNA, the sequencing template. Sequencing used immunoSEQ multiplex PCR; TCRdb keeps in-frame clones, though not all of them. The table has about 200,000 clones, roughly 56% seen once; the top ten hold about 5.3%. The CDR3 extends over 11 amino acids. V lost 1 base and J 8 bases, leaving 3 bases between the germline ends. From germline, CDR1 is SGHTA and CDR2 FQGNSA. A FACSAria was used to sort CD4+ and CD8+ T cells. These cells came from PBMCs. Turning to this clone: The antigen is not known.

The sample taken for sequencing was CD8+ T cells sorted from blood. The source of this sequence is a human donor in good health. This sequence joins TRBV7-2 and TRBJ2-1, with D hard to call. The CDR3 reads CASSLVDEQFF. CDR3 DNA: TGTGCCAGCAGCTTAGTCGATGAGCAGTTCTTC. The variable domain in full, completed from reference TRBV7-2 and TRBJ2-1, reads GAGVSQSPSNKVTEKGKDVELRCDPISGHTALYWYRQSLGQGLEFLIYFQGNSAPDKSGLPSDRFSAERTGGSVSTLTIQRTQQEDSAVYLCASSLVDEQFFGPGTRLTVL.